The clone carrying this TCR beta chain was observed at least ten times. The antigen is unknown. The V gene lost 5 bases and the J gene lost 5 bases, with 15 bases spanning the gap. Germline-derived CDR1 and CDR2 are SEHNR and FQNEAQ (reference sequence). This CDR3 spans 14 amino acids. These data come from a study of CD8 T cells in ankylosing spondylitis. In TCRdb, the 5' RACE reads were re-called with MiXCR into one record per CDR3 protein. The data show fewer than 400,000 distinct CDR3 sequences, approximately 8.2% seen once. Study results and limitations: Blood of patients with ankylosing spondylitis appeared to be characterized by a TCR beta motif of eight or nine highly homologous variants.

The clonotype originates from a male donor with ankylosing spondylitis. Sequenced material: blood, either unsorted or a sorted T cell fraction (not recorded which). The chain combines TRBV7-9 with TRBJ2-5; the D gene is possibly TRBD1 (5 bases). For the CDR3, the DNA is TGTGCCAGCAGCCATGAAGACAGCTCGGAGACCCAGTACTTC. The encoded protein is CASSHEDSSETQYF.